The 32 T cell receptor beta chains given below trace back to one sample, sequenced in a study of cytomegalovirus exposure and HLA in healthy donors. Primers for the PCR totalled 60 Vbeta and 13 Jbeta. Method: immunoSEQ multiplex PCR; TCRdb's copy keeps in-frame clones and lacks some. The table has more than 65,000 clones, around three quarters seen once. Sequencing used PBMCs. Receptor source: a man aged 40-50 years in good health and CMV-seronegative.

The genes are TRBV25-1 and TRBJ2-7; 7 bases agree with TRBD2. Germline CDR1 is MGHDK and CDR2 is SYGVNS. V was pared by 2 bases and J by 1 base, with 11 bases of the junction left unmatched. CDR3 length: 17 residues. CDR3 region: CASSENLHLGGSYEQYF. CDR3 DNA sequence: TGTGCCAGCAGTGAAAATCTTCACTTGGGGGGGTCCTACGAGCAGTACTTC.

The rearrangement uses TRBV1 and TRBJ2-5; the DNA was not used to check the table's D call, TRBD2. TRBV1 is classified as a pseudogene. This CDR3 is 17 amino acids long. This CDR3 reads CTSSQDRASKYQETQYF. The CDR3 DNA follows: TGCACCAGCAGCCAAGATCGGGCTAGCAAGTACCAAGAGACCCAGTACTTC.

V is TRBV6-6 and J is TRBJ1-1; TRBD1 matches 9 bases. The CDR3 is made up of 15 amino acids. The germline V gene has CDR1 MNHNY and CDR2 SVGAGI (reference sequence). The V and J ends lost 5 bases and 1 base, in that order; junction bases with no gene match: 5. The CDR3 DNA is TGTGCCAGCAGTAACCCGACAGGGGGGAACACTGAAGCTTTCTTT. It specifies CASSNPTGGNTEAFF.

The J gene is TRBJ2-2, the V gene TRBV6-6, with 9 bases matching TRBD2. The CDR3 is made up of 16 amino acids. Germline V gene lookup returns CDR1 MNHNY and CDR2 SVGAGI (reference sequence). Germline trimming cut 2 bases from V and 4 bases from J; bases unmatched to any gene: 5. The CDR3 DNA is TGTGCCAGCAGTTACGTGCGGGGGGGGTTCACCGGGGAGCTGTTTTTT. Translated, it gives CASSYVRGGFTGELFF.

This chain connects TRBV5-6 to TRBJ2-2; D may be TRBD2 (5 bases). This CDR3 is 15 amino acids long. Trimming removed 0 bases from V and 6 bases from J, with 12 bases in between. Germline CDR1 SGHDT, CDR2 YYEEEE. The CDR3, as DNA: TGTGCCAGCAGCTTGGTGGGGAGAAAGGCCGGGGAGCTGTTTTTT. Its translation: CASSLVGRKAGELFF.

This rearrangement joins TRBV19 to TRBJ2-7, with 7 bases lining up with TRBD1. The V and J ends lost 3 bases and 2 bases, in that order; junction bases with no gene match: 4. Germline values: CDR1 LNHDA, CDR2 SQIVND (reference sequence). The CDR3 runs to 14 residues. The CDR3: CASSIRTGAYEQYF. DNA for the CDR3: TGTGCCAGTAGTATTAGAACAGGGGCCTACGAGCAGTACTTC.

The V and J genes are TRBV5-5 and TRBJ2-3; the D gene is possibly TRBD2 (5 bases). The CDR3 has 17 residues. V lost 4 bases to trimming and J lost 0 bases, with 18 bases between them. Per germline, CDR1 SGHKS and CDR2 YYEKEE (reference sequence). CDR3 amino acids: CASSLRAARSSTDTQYF. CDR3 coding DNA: TGTGCCAGCAGCCTGAGGGCCGCCCGATCTAGCACAGATACGCAGTATTTT. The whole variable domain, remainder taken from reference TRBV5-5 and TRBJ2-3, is DAGVTQSPTHLIKTRGQQVTLRCSPISGHKSVSWYQQVLGQGPQFIFQYYEKEERGRGNFPDRFSARQFPNYSSELNVNALLLGDSALYLCASSLRAARSSTDTQYFGPGTRLTVL.

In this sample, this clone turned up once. CDR3 sequence (DNA): TGTGCCAGCAGTTTAGGTCTGGGGGGGTTCGATGAAAAACTGTTTTTT. Translating it yields CASSLGLGGFDEKLFF. The V and J genes are TRBV27 and TRBJ1-4, with D perhaps TRBD1 (5 bases). This CDR3 region has 16 residues. The V and J ends lost 2 bases and 6 bases respectively, with 16 bases between them. CDR1 and CDR2 (germline): MNHEY, SMNVEV (reference sequence). The variable domain in full, completed from reference TRBV27 and TRBJ1-4, reads EAQVTQNPRYLITVTGKKLTVTCSQNMNHEYMSWYRQDPGLGLRQIYYSMNVEVTDKGDVPEGYKVSRKEKRNFPLILESPSPNQTSLYFCASSLGLGGFDEKLFFGSGTQLSVL.

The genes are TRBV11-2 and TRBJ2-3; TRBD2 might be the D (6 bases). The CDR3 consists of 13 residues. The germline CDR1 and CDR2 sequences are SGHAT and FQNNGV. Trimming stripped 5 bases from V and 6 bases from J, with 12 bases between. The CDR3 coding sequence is TGTGCCAGCAGCCCCCTCGCGGGGGATACGCAGTATTTT. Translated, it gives CASSPLAGDTQYF.

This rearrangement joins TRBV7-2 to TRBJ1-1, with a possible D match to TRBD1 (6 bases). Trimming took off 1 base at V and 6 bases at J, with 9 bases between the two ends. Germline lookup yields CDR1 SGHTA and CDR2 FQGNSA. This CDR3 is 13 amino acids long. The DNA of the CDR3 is TGTGCCAGCAGCTTAGGGACAGTCCCTGAAGCTTTCTTT. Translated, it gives CASSLGTVPEAFF.

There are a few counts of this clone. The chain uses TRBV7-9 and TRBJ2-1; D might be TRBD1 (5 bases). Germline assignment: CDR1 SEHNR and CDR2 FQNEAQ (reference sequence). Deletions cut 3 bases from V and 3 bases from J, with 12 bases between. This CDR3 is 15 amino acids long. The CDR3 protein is CASSFGQGLYNEQFF. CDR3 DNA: TGTGCCAGCAGCTTTGGGCAGGGCCTCTACAATGAGCAGTTCTTC.

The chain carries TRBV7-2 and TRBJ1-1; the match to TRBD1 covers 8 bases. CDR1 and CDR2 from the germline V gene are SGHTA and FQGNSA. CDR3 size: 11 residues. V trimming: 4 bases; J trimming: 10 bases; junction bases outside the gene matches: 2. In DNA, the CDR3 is TGTGCCAGCAGCTCGACAGGGGTAGCTTTCTTT. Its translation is CASSSTGVAFF.

The DNA of the CDR3 is TGCGCCAGCAGCAACCGACTAGCGGGGAGCACAGATACGCAGTATTTT. Protein sequence: CASSNRLAGSTDTQYF. The chain employs TRBV4-1 and TRBJ2-3; 11 bases line up with TRBD2. Germline CDR1 MGHRA, CDR2 YSYEKL. The CDR3 length is 16 residues. V lost 5 bases, J lost 0 bases, and 4 bases stayed unmatched.

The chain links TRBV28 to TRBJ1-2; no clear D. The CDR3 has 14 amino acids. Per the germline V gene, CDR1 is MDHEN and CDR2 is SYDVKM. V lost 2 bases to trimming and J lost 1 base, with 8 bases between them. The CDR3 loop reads CASSLVQSNYGYTF. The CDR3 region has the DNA TGTGCCAGCAGTTTAGTACAGAGTAACTATGGCTACACCTTC.

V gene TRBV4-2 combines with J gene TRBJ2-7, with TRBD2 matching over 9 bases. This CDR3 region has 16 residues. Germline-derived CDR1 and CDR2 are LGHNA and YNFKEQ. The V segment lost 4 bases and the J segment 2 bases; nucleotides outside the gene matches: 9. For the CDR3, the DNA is TGTGCCAGCAGCCCGCGGGGGGGCGATGGGGCCTACGAGCAGTACTTC. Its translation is CASSPRGGDGAYEQYF.

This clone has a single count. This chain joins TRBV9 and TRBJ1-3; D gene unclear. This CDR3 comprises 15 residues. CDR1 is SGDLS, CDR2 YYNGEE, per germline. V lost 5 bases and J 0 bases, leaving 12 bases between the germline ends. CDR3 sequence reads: CASSADGISGNTIYF. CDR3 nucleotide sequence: TGTGCCAGCAGTGCTGACGGGATCTCTGGAAACACCATATATTTT.

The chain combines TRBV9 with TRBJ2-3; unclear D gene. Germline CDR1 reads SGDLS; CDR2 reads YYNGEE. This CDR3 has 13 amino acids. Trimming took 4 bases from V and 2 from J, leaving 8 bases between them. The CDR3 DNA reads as TGTGCCAGCAGCCTACCGCCCACAGATACGCAGTATTTT. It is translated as CASSLPPTDTQYF.

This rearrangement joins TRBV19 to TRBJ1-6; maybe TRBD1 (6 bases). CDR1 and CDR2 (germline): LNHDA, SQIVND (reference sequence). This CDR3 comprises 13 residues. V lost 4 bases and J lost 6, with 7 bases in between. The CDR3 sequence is CASSNRVNSPLHF. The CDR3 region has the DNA TGTGCCAGTAGTAACAGGGTTAATTCACCCCTCCACTTT.

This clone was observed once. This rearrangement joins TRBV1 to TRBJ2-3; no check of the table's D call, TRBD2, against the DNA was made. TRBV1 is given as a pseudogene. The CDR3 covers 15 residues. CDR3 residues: CTSSQDNGSTDTQYF. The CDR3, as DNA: TGCACCAGCAGCCAAGATAACGGGAGCACAGATACGCAGTATTTT.

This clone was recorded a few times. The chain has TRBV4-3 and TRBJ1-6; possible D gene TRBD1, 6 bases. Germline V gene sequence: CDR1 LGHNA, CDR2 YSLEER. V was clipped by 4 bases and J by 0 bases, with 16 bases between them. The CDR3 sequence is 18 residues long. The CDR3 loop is CASSRGTLESSYNSPLHF. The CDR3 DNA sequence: TGCGCCAGCAGCCGGGGGACACTTGAAAGCTCCTATAATTCACCCCTCCACTTT.

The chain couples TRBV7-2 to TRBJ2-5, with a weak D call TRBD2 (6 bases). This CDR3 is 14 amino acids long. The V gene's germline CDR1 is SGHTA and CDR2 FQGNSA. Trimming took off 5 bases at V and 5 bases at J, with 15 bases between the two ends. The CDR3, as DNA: TGTGCCAGCAGCATCGGAGGGGCGGCGGAGACCCAGTACTTC. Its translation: CASSIGGAAETQYF.

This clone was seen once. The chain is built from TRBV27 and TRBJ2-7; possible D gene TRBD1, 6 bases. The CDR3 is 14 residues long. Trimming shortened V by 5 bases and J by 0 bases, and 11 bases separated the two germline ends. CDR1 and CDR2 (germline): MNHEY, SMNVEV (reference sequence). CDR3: CASSIDRSSYEQYF. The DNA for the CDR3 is TGTGCCAGCAGTATCGACAGGAGCTCCTACGAGCAGTACTTC.

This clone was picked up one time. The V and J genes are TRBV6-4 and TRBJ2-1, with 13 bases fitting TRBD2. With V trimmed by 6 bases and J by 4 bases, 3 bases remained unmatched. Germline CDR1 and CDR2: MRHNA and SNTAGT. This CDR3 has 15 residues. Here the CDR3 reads CASSQLAGGYNEQFF. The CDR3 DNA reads TGTGCCAGCAGCCAACTAGCGGGGGGGTACAATGAGCAGTTCTTC.

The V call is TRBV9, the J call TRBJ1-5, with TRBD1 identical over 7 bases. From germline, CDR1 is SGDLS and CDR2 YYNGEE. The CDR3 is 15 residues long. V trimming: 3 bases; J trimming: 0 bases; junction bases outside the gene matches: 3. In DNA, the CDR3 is TGTGCCAGCAGCGGACAGGGTCGTAGCAATCAGCCCCAGCATTTT. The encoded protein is CASSGQGRSNQPQHF.

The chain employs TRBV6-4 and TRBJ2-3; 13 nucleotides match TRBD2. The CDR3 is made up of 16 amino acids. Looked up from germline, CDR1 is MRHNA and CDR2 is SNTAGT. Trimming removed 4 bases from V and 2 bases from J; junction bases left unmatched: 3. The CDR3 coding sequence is TGTGCCAGCAGTGGGACTAGCGGGGGACACACAGATACGCAGTATTTT. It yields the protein CASSGTSGGHTDTQYF.

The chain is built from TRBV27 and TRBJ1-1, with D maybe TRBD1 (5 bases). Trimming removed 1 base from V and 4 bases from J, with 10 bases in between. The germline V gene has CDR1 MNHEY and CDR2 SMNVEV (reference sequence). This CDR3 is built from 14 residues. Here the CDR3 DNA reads TGTGCCAGCAGTTTATTAAGGGGAGGCACTGAAGCTTTCTTT. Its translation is CASSLLRGGTEAFF.

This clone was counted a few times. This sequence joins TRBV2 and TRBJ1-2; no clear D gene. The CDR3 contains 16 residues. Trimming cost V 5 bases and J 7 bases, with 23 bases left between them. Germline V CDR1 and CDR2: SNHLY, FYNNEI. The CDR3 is CASSHREGLYTAGYTF. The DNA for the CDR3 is TGTGCCAGCAGTCACCGGGAAGGCCTCTATACCGCTGGCTACACCTTC. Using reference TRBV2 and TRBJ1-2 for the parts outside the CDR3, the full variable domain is EPEVTQTPSHQVTQMGQEVILRCVPISNHLYFYWYRQILGQKVEFLVSFYNNEISEKSEIFDDQFSVERPDGSNFTLKIRSTKLEDSAMYFCASSHREGLYTAGYTFGSGTRLTVV.

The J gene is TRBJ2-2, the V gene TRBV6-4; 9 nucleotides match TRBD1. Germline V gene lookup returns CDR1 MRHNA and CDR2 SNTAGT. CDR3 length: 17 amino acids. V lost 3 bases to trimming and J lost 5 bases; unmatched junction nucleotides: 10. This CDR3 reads CASSDHRGHLRTGELFF. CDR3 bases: TGTGCCAGCAGTGATCACAGGGGGCACCTCCGGACCGGGGAGCTGTTTTTT.

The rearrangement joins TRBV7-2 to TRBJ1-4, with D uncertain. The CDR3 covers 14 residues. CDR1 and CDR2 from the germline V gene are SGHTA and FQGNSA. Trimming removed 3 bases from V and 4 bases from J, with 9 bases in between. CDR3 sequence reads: CASSFGLFNEKLFF. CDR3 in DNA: TGTGCCAGCAGCTTCGGACTCTTTAATGAAAAACTGTTTTTT.

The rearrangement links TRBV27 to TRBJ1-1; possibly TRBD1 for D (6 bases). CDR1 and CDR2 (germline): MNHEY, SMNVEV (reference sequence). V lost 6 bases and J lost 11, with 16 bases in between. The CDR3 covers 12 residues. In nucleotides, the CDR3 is TGTGCCAGCAGAGGACAGCTCCTAGAGGCTTTCTTT. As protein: CASRGQLLEAFF.

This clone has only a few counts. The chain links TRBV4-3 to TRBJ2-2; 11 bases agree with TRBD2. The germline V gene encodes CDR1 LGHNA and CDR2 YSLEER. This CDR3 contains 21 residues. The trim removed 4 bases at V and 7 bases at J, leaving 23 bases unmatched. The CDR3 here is CASSPTFPSPPSGGRLGELFF. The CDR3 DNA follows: TGCGCCAGCAGCCCAACCTTCCCATCCCCCCCTAGCGGGGGGCGACTCGGGGAGCTGTTTTTT.

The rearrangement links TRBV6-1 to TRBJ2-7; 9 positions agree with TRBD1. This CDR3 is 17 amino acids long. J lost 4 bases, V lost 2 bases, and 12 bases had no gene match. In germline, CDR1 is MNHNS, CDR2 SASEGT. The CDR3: CASSEKFGDRERYEQYF. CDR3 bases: TGTGCCAGCAGTGAAAAGTTCGGGGACAGGGAACGATACGAGCAGTACTTC.